The present TCR beta chain was sequenced within a study of cytomegalovirus exposure and HLA in healthy donors. Points on this clone: Antigen specificity is unknown. The junction departs from the called germline gene at one end, perhaps through a read error. This same CDR3 is encoded by further DNA sequences in the sample.

Findings and caveats of the study: Most CMV-associated TCR beta chains were later found to appear HLA-restricted. In an earlier analysis, about 90% or about 30%: the productive usage of most TCR beta V segments. In vitro checks showed that three CMV-associated chains really do target CMV antigens.

Researchers ran the PCR with 60 Vbeta and 13 Jbeta primers. Clones were read by immunoSEQ multiplex PCR, and TCRdb kept only the in-frame ones, dropping some. The table shows approximately 120,000 clones, with more than 65% occurring only once. The sequenced sample consisted of PBMCs. The source of this sequence is a man aged 18 to 30 in good health and CMV-seropositive.

The CDR3 DNA reads TGTGCCGGAGGACGGTTGAACACTGAGGCTTTCTTT. Amino acid sequence: CAGGRLNTEAFF. The chain recombines TRBV2 with TRBJ1-1; unclear D gene. The CDR3 has 12 amino acids. The V gene's germline CDR1 is SNHLY and CDR2 FYNNEI. Full variable domain (missing parts from reference TRBV2 and TRBJ1-1): EPEVTQTPSHQVTQMGQEVILRCVPISNHLYFYWYRQILGQKVEFLVSFYNNEISEKSEIFDDQFSVERPDGSNFTLKIRSTKLEDSAMYFCAGGRLNTEAFFGQGTRLTVV.